These T cell receptor beta chains were read from a single sample in a study of cytomegalovirus exposure and HLA in healthy donors. TCRdb's copy holds only in-frame clones and misses some; the assay was immunoSEQ multiplex PCR. The sample contains about 200,000 clones, 75% to 85% of which appear only once. Sequenced sample: PBMCs. These receptors were obtained from a woman in her forties or fifties in good health and CMV-seronegative. CDR3s include the opening cysteine and the closing phenylalanine or tryptophan. Each record gives: CDR3 protein, CDR3 DNA, clone size, V gene, D gene, J gene. A D gene is named only where the DNA matches it firmly. For some rows the clone size is stated as once, few or many, or as a class when expanded; others skip it.

CDR3aa: CASSGQQWGQMNTGELFF; CDR3nt: TGTGCCAGCAGTGGCCAACAATGGGGGCAGATGAATACCGGGGAGCTGTTTTTT; abundance: few; v_gene: TRBV6-1; d_gene: .; j_gene: TRBJ2-2
CDR3aa: CASSPGTVPYEQYF; CDR3nt: TGTGCCAGCAGTCCCGGGACAGTTCCCTACGAGCAGTACTTC; abundance: .; v_gene: TRBV2; d_gene: TRBD1; j_gene: TRBJ2-7
CDR3aa: CASSTTSGGAETQYF; CDR3nt: TGTGCCAGCAGCACGACTAGCGGGGGGGCAGAGACCCAGTACTTC; abundance: .; v_gene: TRBV13; d_gene: TRBD2; j_gene: TRBJ2-5
CDR3aa: CSVGFFGSGTEAFF; CDR3nt: TGCAGCGTTGGTTTCTTCGGGTCGGGCACTGAAGCTTTCTTT; abundance: .; v_gene: TRBV29-1; d_gene: .; j_gene: TRBJ1-1
CDR3aa: CASSLDTGPYGYTF; CDR3nt: TGTGCCAGCAGCTTAGATACAGGACCCTATGGCTACACCTTC; abundance: .; v_gene: TRBV11-2; d_gene: .; j_gene: TRBJ1-2
CDR3aa: CASSASWTGHYGYTF; CDR3nt: TGCGCCAGCAGCGCGTCATGGACAGGGCATTATGGCTACACCTTC; abundance: .; v_gene: TRBV5-1; d_gene: TRBD1; j_gene: TRBJ1-2
CDR3aa: CASTLAGGPPDTQYF; CDR3nt: TGTGCCAGCACCCTAGCGGGAGGGCCCCCAGATACGCAGTATTTT; abundance: .; v_gene: TRBV27; d_gene: TRBD2; j_gene: TRBJ2-3
CDR3aa: CASSLPGTGVFYEQYF; CDR3nt: TGTGCCAGCAGCCTCCCGGGGACAGGGGTATTCTACGAGCAGTACTTC; abundance: .; v_gene: TRBV6-6; d_gene: TRBD1; j_gene: TRBJ2-7
CDR3aa: CASSPQGSTGELFF; CDR3nt: TGTGCCAGCAGCCCCCAGGGGAGCACCGGGGAGCTGTTTTTT; abundance: .; v_gene: TRBV7-2; d_gene: .; j_gene: TRBJ2-2
CDR3aa: CASSPGQGLTTGELFF; CDR3nt: TGTGCCAGCAGTCCCGGACAGGGATTGACCACCGGGGAGCTGTTTTTT; abundance: .; v_gene: TRBV27; d_gene: TRBD1; j_gene: TRBJ2-2
CDR3aa: CASSLAQRDYEQYF; CDR3nt: TGTGCCAGCAGCTTAGCGCAGCGGGACTACGAGCAGTACTTC; abundance: .; v_gene: TRBV7-6; d_gene: TRBD2; j_gene: TRBJ2-7
CDR3aa: CATSRGGGDYGYTF; CDR3nt: TGTGCCACCAGCAGAGGAGGCGGTGACTATGGCTACACCTTC; abundance: .; v_gene: TRBV15; d_gene: .; j_gene: TRBJ1-2
CDR3aa: CASSHRQGVRNTIYF; CDR3nt: TGCGCCAGCAGCCACAGACAGGGGGTTAGAAACACCATATATTTT; abundance: few; v_gene: TRBV4-3; d_gene: TRBD1; j_gene: TRBJ1-3
CDR3aa: CASSGQGGYRDQPQHF; CDR3nt: TGTGCCAGCAGTGGGCAGGGGGGATATCGGGATCAGCCCCAGCATTTT; abundance: .; v_gene: TRBV2; d_gene: TRBD1; j_gene: TRBJ1-5
CDR3aa: CASSFSGTSGRELFF; CDR3nt: TGTGCCAGCAGCTTTTCCGGGACTAGCGGGAGGGAGCTGTTTTTT; abundance: .; v_gene: TRBV7-3; d_gene: TRBD2; j_gene: TRBJ2-2
CDR3aa: CASRFRQTTDGTEAFF; CDR3nt: TGCGCCAGCAGATTCAGACAGACCACGGACGGCACTGAAGCTTTCTTT; abundance: .; v_gene: TRBV5-1; d_gene: .; j_gene: TRBJ1-1
CDR3aa: CASSPEVRLAGGPFNEQFF; CDR3nt: TGTGCCAGCAGCCCAGAGGTACGTCTAGCGGGAGGGCCCTTCAATGAGCAGTTCTTC; abundance: .; v_gene: TRBV7-9; d_gene: TRBD2; j_gene: TRBJ2-1
CDR3aa: CASSLAAWVAGDTDTQYF; CDR3nt: TGTGCCAGCAGCTTAGCGGCATGGGTAGCGGGGGACACAGATACGCAGTATTTT; abundance: .; v_gene: TRBV7-2; d_gene: TRBD2; j_gene: TRBJ2-3
CDR3aa: CASSIWDTGFEGTDNEKLFF; CDR3nt: TGTGCCAGTAGTATCTGGGACACCGGGTTTGAGGGAACCGATAATGAAAAACTGTTTTTT; abundance: .; v_gene: TRBV19; d_gene: .; j_gene: TRBJ1-4
CDR3aa: CASNIMGGYPTGELFF; CDR3nt: TGTGCCAGCAATATAATGGGGGGGTATCCCACCGGGGAGCTGTTTTTT; abundance: .; v_gene: TRBV27; d_gene: TRBD2; j_gene: TRBJ2-2
CDR3aa: CASSSQGRSNYGYTF; CDR3nt: TGTGCCAGCAGCTCCCAGGGCCGATCTAACTATGGCTACACCTTC; abundance: .; v_gene: TRBV11-2; d_gene: .; j_gene: TRBJ1-2
CDR3aa: CASSLRWSSGGYTF; CDR3nt: TGTGCCAGCAGCCTAAGGTGGTCTTCGGGGGGCTACACCTTC; abundance: few; v_gene: TRBV7-9; d_gene: .; j_gene: TRBJ1-2
CDR3aa: CASSARLVEMDEQFF; CDR3nt: TGTGCCAGCAGCGCCCGACTAGTCGAGATGGATGAGCAGTTCTTC; abundance: .; v_gene: TRBV9; d_gene: .; j_gene: TRBJ2-1
CDR3aa: CASSQESGGQGLNEQFF; CDR3nt: TGCGCCAGCAGCCAAGAATCCGGGGGACAGGGTCTGAATGAGCAGTTCTTC; abundance: .; v_gene: TRBV4-3; d_gene: TRBD1; j_gene: TRBJ2-1
CDR3aa: CASTLGQIYEQYF; CDR3nt: TGTGCCAGCACCCTGGGACAGATCTACGAGCAGTACTTC; abundance: .; v_gene: TRBV28; d_gene: TRBD1; j_gene: TRBJ2-7
CDR3aa: CASSSLLAGEQYF; CDR3nt: TGTGCCAGCAGCTCCCTACTAGCGGGGGAGCAGTACTTC; abundance: .; v_gene: TRBV7-6; d_gene: TRBD2; j_gene: TRBJ2-7
CDR3aa: CASSLTRNNSPLHF; CDR3nt: TGTGCCAGCAGCTTAACCAGGAATAATTCACCCCTCCACTTT; abundance: .; v_gene: TRBV7-2; d_gene: .; j_gene: TRBJ1-6
CDR3aa: CASSSFLRGTEAFF; CDR3nt: TGTGCCAGCAGCTCTTTCCTCAGGGGCACTGAAGCTTTCTTT; abundance: .; v_gene: TRBV7-9; d_gene: .; j_gene: TRBJ1-1
CDR3aa: CASSYDSSYNEQFF; CDR3nt: TGTGCCAGCAGTTACGATAGCTCCTACAATGAGCAGTTCTTC; abundance: few; v_gene: TRBV6-5; d_gene: .; j_gene: TRBJ2-1
CDR3aa: CSATGQVAQYF; CDR3nt: TGCAGTGCTACCGGACAGGTGGCGCAGTATTTT; abundance: .; v_gene: TRBV20-1; d_gene: TRBD1; j_gene: TRBJ2-3
CDR3aa: CASSLAGDYNEQFF; CDR3nt: TGCGCCAGCAGCTTAGCGGGAGACTACAATGAGCAGTTCTTC; abundance: .; v_gene: TRBV5-1; d_gene: TRBD2; j_gene: TRBJ2-1
CDR3aa: CASSLAGTGSVYEQYF; CDR3nt: TGTGCCAGCAGCTTAGCCGGGACAGGGAGCGTCTACGAGCAGTACTTC; abundance: few; v_gene: TRBV5-6; d_gene: TRBD1; j_gene: TRBJ2-7
CDR3aa: CASSENQGARNSPLHF; CDR3nt: TGTGCCAGCAGTGAGAACCAGGGGGCCCGTAATTCACCCCTCCACTTT; abundance: once; v_gene: TRBV2; d_gene: TRBD1; j_gene: TRBJ1-6
CDR3aa: CASSEARTEGYF; CDR3nt: TGTGCCAGCAGTGAAGCGAGGACAGAGGGGTACTTC; abundance: .; v_gene: TRBV2; d_gene: .; j_gene: TRBJ2-5
CDR3aa: CASSLPDSGRARTQYF; CDR3nt: TGTGCCAGCAGTCTCCCTGATAGCGGGAGGGCAAGAACCCAGTACTTC; abundance: .; v_gene: TRBV28; d_gene: TRBD2; j_gene: TRBJ2-5
CDR3aa: CASSTPGTRGYTF; CDR3nt: TGTGCCAGCAGCACTCCAGGGACTCGAGGCTACACCTTC; abundance: .; v_gene: TRBV28; d_gene: .; j_gene: TRBJ1-2
CDR3aa: CASSSGLGQGGQETQYF; CDR3nt: TGTGCCAGCAGCTCGGGTCTGGGACAGGGGGGCCAAGAGACCCAGTACTTC; abundance: .; v_gene: TRBV11-3; d_gene: TRBD1; j_gene: TRBJ2-5
CDR3aa: CASSWKTGGNQPQHF; CDR3nt: TGTGCCAGCAGTTGGAAGACAGGGGGCAATCAGCCCCAGCATTTT; abundance: .; v_gene: TRBV27; d_gene: TRBD1; j_gene: TRBJ1-5
CDR3aa: CASSTVGSGSSYEQYF; CDR3nt: TGTGCCAGCAGCACTGTGGGTAGCGGAAGCTCCTACGAGCAGTACTTC; abundance: .; v_gene: TRBV28; d_gene: .; j_gene: TRBJ2-7
CDR3aa: CASSLDVLYGYTF; CDR3nt: TGTGCCAGCAGCCTAGATGTCCTCTATGGCTACACCTTC; abundance: .; v_gene: TRBV7-9; d_gene: .; j_gene: TRBJ1-2